Each of the 30 T cell receptor beta chains below was sequenced from the same sample in a study of regulatory T cells in long-lasting Graves disease (dated by TCRdb to the early 2020s). The time point label, read with the paper, signifies: newly diagnosed GD, antithyroid drugs for less than 3 months. For both TCR sequencing and RNA sequencing, RNA was extracted from PBMCs in TRIzol. Library prep was done by multiplex PCR. Instrument on record: Illumina HiSeq 4000. To build TCR beta libraries, CDR3 regions were amplified by Arm-PCR using iRepertoire HTBI primers. TCRdb trimmed the raw reads at Q25, called clones with MiXCR and kept productive beta chains. Rows are unified per CDR3 protein, each entry keeping the most common DNA and genes. The sample table records 580,000 or so distinct CDR3 sequences; more than 15% of these occur just once. The top ten clonotypes cover 12% of the sample. A further study also used this sample, focusing on T cells in Graves' hyperthyroidism and ophthalmopathy.

Here the sequenced sample was peripheral blood mononuclear cells (PBMCs), taken at new diagnosis, from a patient treated with antithyroid drugs. These receptors were taken from a man aged 18 to 30 with Graves disease. Donor details come from another sample of the same person, matched by shared clones.

This clonotype was picked up a small number of times. The chain recombines TRBV20-1 with TRBJ2-1, with 7 nucleotides matching TRBD2. The CDR3 extends over 16 amino acids. Trimming took 0 bases from V and 8 from J; bases not matched to a gene: 13. Germline V gene lookup returns CDR1 DFQATT and CDR2 SNEGSKA (reference sequence). The CDR3 is CSARDKWEGKLDEQFF. The DNA of the CDR3 is TGCAGTGCTAGAGATAAGTGGGAGGGGAAGTTAGATGAGCAGTTCTTC.

V and J are TRBV25-1 and TRBJ2-1; a possible D gene is TRBD2 (6 bases). Germline lookup yields CDR1 MGHDK and CDR2 SYGVNS. V gave up 4 bases and J gave up 1 base, with 17 bases separating them. This CDR3 is 17 amino acids long. The CDR3 spells CASSGKISGSSYNEQFF. CDR3 DNA sequence: TGTGCCAGCAGTGGAAAGATAAGCGGGTCTTCCTACAATGAGCAGTTCTTC.

This clonotype appeared a few times. The CDR3 DNA reads as TGTGCCAGCAGCCCGACAGACAAGGGGCACTATGGCTACACCTTC. Translating it yields CASSPTDKGHYGYTF. The chain joins TRBV7-9 to TRBJ1-2, with a possible D match to TRBD1 (5 bases). The germline V and J ends were trimmed by 5 bases and 3 bases, with 16 bases remaining between them. This CDR3 has 15 residues. CDR1 is SEHNR and CDR2 is FQNEAQ in the germline V gene (reference sequence).

This clonotype was seen many times. The chain recombines TRBV7-6 with TRBJ2-7; 9 positions match TRBD2. The CDR3 loop spans 16 amino acids. The germline V gene has CDR1 SGHVS and CDR2 FNYEAQ. With 5 bases clipped from V and 9 bases from J, the junction kept 17 bases outside the gene matches. The DNA of the CDR3 is TGTGCCAGCAGCCCTACTCCGGGAGCGGGAGGTTCGGGGCAGTACTTC. This codes for CASSPTPGAGGSGQYF.

The chain carries TRBV10-3 and TRBJ2-5; tentative D call: TRBD2 (5 bases). Germline V gives CDR1 ENHRY, CDR2 SYGVKD. Deletions cut 3 bases from V and 2 bases from J, with 13 bases between. This CDR3 is 15 amino acids long. CDR3 region: CAISDYRGGQETQYF. The CDR3 DNA reads TGTGCCATCAGTGATTACCGGGGTGGTCAAGAGACCCAGTACTTC.

In this sample, this clonotype turned up a few times. The chain recombines TRBV30 with TRBJ2-7, with unresolved D. V lost 2 bases, J lost 4 bases, and 12 bases lay in between. The CDR3 totals 13 residues. The germline gives CDR1 GTSNPN, CDR2 SVGIG (reference sequence). The DNA of the CDR3 is TGTGCCTGGAGTCCCCCGATGGGGTACGAGCAGTACTTC. It codes for CAWSPPMGYEQYF.

CDR3 in DNA: TGTGCCAGCAGTTACCGGGGATACGGCTATGGCTACACCTTC. Protein: CASSYRGYGYGYTF. The chain couples TRBV6-2 or TRBV6-3 to TRBJ1-2; unclear D gene. The CDR3 consists of 14 residues. The V gene lost 2 bases and the J gene lost 4 bases, with 11 bases spanning the gap. CDR1 MNHEY and CDR2 SVGEGT come from the germline V gene.

The chain employs TRBV12-3 or TRBV12-4 and TRBJ2-2, with D maybe TRBD1 (5 bases). V lost 6 bases and J 8 bases, leaving 10 bases between the germline ends. This CDR3 is 12 amino acids long. The CDR3 DNA reads as TGTGCCAGCAGCCTGTACAGGGGGGAGCTGTTTTTT. It codes for CASSLYRGELFF.

This clonotype was recorded at least ten times. The genes are TRBV20-1 and TRBJ2-7; TRBD1 might be the D (6 bases). Germline assignment: CDR1 DFQATT and CDR2 SNEGSKA (reference sequence). The CDR3 has 15 amino acids. Trimming took 0 bases from V and 0 from J, leaving 12 bases between them. In DNA form, the CDR3 reads TGCAGTGCTAGAGACGGACAGATGAGCTCCTACGAGCAGTACTTC. Its protein product is CSARDGQMSSYEQYF.

In nucleotides, the CDR3 is TGTGCCAGCAGCCCAGCCGGGACTAGCGCGGCCTACGAGCAGTACTTC. It is translated as CASSPAGTSAAYEQYF. The chain employs TRBV6-1 and TRBJ2-7, with 10 bases aligning to TRBD2. The CDR3 is 16 residues long. With 6 bases clipped from V and 2 bases from J, the junction kept 10 bases outside the gene matches. Germline assignment: CDR1 MNHNS and CDR2 SASEGT.

This clonotype was observed at least ten times. This chain joins TRBV12-3 or TRBV12-4 and TRBJ2-2, with D possibly being TRBD2 (5 bases). Trimming shortened V by 6 bases and J by 3 bases, and 17 bases separated the two germline ends. The CDR3 covers 16 residues. The CDR3 DNA is TGTGCCAGCAGCGAGCGGTCCAGCCCTTACACCGGGGAGCTGTTTTTT. Its translation: CASSERSSPYTGELFF.

This clonotype was detected many times. V and J are TRBV4-1 and TRBJ2-2, with TRBD1 identical over 9 bases. CDR1 is MGHRA and CDR2 is YSYEKL in the germline V gene. J was trimmed by 4 bases and V by 8 bases; bases with no gene match: 8. This CDR3 region has 15 residues. The CDR3 coding sequence is TGCGCCAGCCGCTACGGGACAGGGCTCACCGGGGAGCTGTTTTTT. It is translated as CASRYGTGLTGELFF.

The sample holds many counts of this clonotype. The chain has TRBV28 and TRBJ1-2; a weak D match, TRBD1 (6 bases). Germline V gives CDR1 MDHEN, CDR2 SYDVKM. CDR3 size: 12 residues. Trimming removed 9 bases at V and 2 bases at J, with 10 bases between. CDR3 region: CASRDTNYGYTF. CDR3 coding DNA: TGTGCCAGTAGGGACACCAACTATGGCTACACCTTC.

This clonotype was counted ten times or more. The chain is built from TRBV3-1 and TRBJ2-5; 14 bases agree with TRBD2. V trimming: 4 bases; J trimming: 3 bases; junction bases outside the gene matches: 7. This CDR3 comprises 17 residues. CDR1 and CDR2 from the germline V gene are LGHDT and YNNKEL (reference sequence). CDR3 region: CASSPPPGLAGEETQYF. In nucleotides, the CDR3 is TGTGCCAGCAGCCCCCCGCCGGGACTAGCGGGAGAAGAGACCCAGTACTTC.

This clonotype showed up many times. This CDR3 is CASSSNSRDTQYF. For the CDR3, the DNA is TGTGCCAGCAGCTCTAACTCCAGGGATACGCAGTATTTT. The V call is TRBV11-3, the J call TRBJ2-3; D is uncertain. The CDR3 is made up of 13 amino acids. The V gene lost 4 bases and the J gene lost 6 bases, with 11 bases spanning the gap. The germline V gene has CDR1 SGHNT and CDR2 YENEEA.

This clonotype has a count of ten or more. The V gene is TRBV11-2, the J gene TRBJ2-2; D possibly corresponds to TRBD2 (6 bases). This CDR3 region has 17 residues. Per the germline V gene, CDR1 is SGHAT and CDR2 is FQNNGV. Trimming left V 1 base short and J 7 bases short, with 19 bases between. The CDR3 DNA follows: TGTGCCAGCAGCTTAGTCCCAAGCCCTAGCGTTGACGGGGAGCTGTTTTTT. Translating gives CASSLVPSPSVDGELFF. The whole variable domain, remainder taken from reference TRBV11-2 and TRBJ2-2, is EAGVAQSPRYKIIEKRQSVAFWCNPISGHATLYWYQQILGQGPKLLIQFQNNGVVDDSQLPKDRFSAERLKGVDSTLKIQPAKLEDSAVYLCASSLVPSPSVDGELFFGEGSRLTVL.

This clonotype was recorded a few times. CDR3 in DNA: TGTGCCAGTAGTATAGGCCGGCCCAACGGTCCTAACTATGGCTACACCTTC. Amino acid sequence: CASSIGRPNGPNYGYTF. This chain connects TRBV19 to TRBJ1-2; unclear D gene. The CDR3 has 17 residues. With 1 base removed from V and 0 bases from J, the gap between germline ends came to 15 bases. Germline lookup yields CDR1 LNHDA and CDR2 SQIVND (reference sequence).

The sample holds many counts of this clonotype. V gene TRBV12-5 combines with J gene TRBJ1-2; 8 nucleotides match TRBD1. Germline V gene data show CDR1 as LGHNT and CDR2 as FRNRAP. Germline trimming cut 6 bases from V and 6 bases from J; bases unmatched to any gene: 6. This CDR3 region has 13 residues. CDR3 bases: TGTGCTAGTGGCCTGGACAGGGTTGATGGCTACACCTTC. The encoded protein is CASGLDRVDGYTF.

This clonotype was counted at least ten times. The V and J genes are TRBV20-1 and TRBJ2-1, with TRBD2 as a possible D gene (5 bases). The CDR3 contains 14 residues. V lost 3 bases and J lost 7, with 16 bases in between. The germline CDR1 and CDR2 sequences are DFQATT and SNEGSKA (reference sequence). The CDR3 sequence is CSASLGGRGNEQFF. The CDR3 DNA follows: TGCAGTGCTAGTCTCGGTGGGAGAGGGAATGAGCAGTTCTTC.

In this sample, this clonotype turned up many times. The rearrangement joins TRBV2 to TRBJ2-7, with 7 bases matching TRBD2. Germline trimming cut 6 bases from V and 2 bases from J; bases unmatched to any gene: 4. Germline lookup yields CDR1 SNHLY and CDR2 FYNNEI. The CDR3 is made up of 13 amino acids. CDR3 nucleotide sequence: TGTGCCAGCAGCCGACTAGCCGCCTACGAGCAGTACTTC. This sequence encodes CASSRLAAYEQYF.

Ten or more counts support this clonotype. The chain recombines TRBV28 with TRBJ2-7, with D possibly called TRBD1 or TRBD2 (5 bases each). The CDR3 consists of 15 residues. Germline V gives CDR1 MDHEN, CDR2 SYDVKM. Between the trimmed V and J ends, which lost 2 bases and 2 bases, there was a span of 13 bases. The chain's CDR3 is CASSLGTGPAYEQYF. The DNA for the CDR3 is TGTGCCAGCAGTTTAGGGACGGGTCCTGCCTACGAGCAGTACTTC.

This clonotype was recorded at least ten times. V usage is TRBV28 and J usage is TRBJ2-7, with D maybe TRBD2 (5 bases). Trimming removed 6 bases at V and 6 bases at J, with 15 bases between. This CDR3 is built from 13 residues. CDR1 is MDHEN, CDR2 SYDVKM, per germline. Written as DNA, the CDR3 is TGTGCCAGCAGCTTAGATCGACGGGGCGAGCAGTACTTC. It encodes CASSLDRRGEQYF.

This clonotype occurred many times. This sequence joins TRBV20-1 and TRBJ2-7, with 9 bases that match TRBD1. Losses at the gene ends were 5 bases for V and 1 base for J; bases not matched to a gene: 6. Germline CDR1 and CDR2: DFQATT and SNEGSKA (reference sequence). This CDR3 is built from 14 residues. This CDR3 is CSARRGQGSYEQYF. In DNA, the CDR3 is TGCAGTGCTCGTCGGGGACAGGGTTCCTACGAGCAGTACTTC.

On this clonotype: This likely traces to a read error, being one base from a far larger clone. This chain links TRBV7-3 with TRBJ2-3; D possibly corresponds to TRBD2 (5 bases). Per the germline V gene, CDR1 is SGHTA and CDR2 is FQGTGA. The CDR3 length is 15 residues. Trimming pared 1 base from V and 4 bases from J, leaving 12 bases between. CDR3 sequence reads: CASSLIGNDADTQYF. CDR3 bases: TGTGCCAGCAGCTTAATCGGGAATGACGCAGATACGCAGTATTTT.

This clonotype was seen just once. The chain has TRBV2 and TRBJ2-5; 10 positions agree with TRBD2. The last part of the DNA fits TRBJ2-1 better; the J call may be wrong. This CDR3 has 17 amino acids. Germline-derived CDR1 and CDR2 are SNHLY and FYNNEI. The CDR3 bases are TGTGCCAGCAGCTTATTCGATCGTAGCGGGAGGTTGGGGGAGCAGTTCTTC. Its translation is CASSLFDRSGRLGEQFF.

The V gene is TRBV19, the J gene TRBJ1-1; unclear D gene. The length of the CDR3 is 15 residues. V was clipped by 9 bases and J by 0 bases, with 17 bases between them. CDR1 and CDR2 from the germline V gene are LNHDA and SQIVND (reference sequence). CDR3 nucleotide sequence: TGTGCCAGCAGACTGGCCCCGGGGATGAACACTGAAGCTTTCTTT. It is translated as CASRLAPGMNTEAFF.

This clonotype came up many times. The chain employs TRBV13 and TRBJ2-7, with unresolved D. Germline-derived CDR1 and CDR2 are PRHDT and FYEKMQ (reference sequence). Trimming shortened V by 4 bases and J by 1 base, and 11 bases separated the two germline ends. CDR3 length: 14 residues. The CDR3 bases are TGTGCCAGCAGCTCCCAAGACACGTCCTACGAGCAGTACTTC. Translation: CASSSQDTSYEQYF.

This clonotype was seen ten or more times. Germline is not matched at one junction end, which may reflect a read error. The chain joins TRBV27 to TRBJ2-3; D may be TRBD2 (6 bases). Germline-derived CDR1 and CDR2 are MNHEY and SMNVEV (reference sequence). The CDR3 has 15 amino acids. The CDR3 sequence is CASRLAGWGTDTQYF. CDR3 bases: TGTGCCAGCCGTTTGGCGGGATGGGGCACAGATACGCAGTATTTT.

The chain joins TRBV7-9 to TRBJ2-7; 7 bases align to TRBD2. V lost 6 bases to trimming and J lost 2 bases; unmatched junction nucleotides: 7. This CDR3 is built from 14 residues. From germline, CDR1 is SEHNR and CDR2 FQNEAQ (reference sequence). CDR3 residues: CASSMGLPTYEQYF. The CDR3 DNA sequence: TGTGCCAGCAGTATGGGACTACCAACCTACGAGCAGTACTTC.

This clonotype was detected many times. The V call is TRBV3-1, the J call TRBJ1-5; D gene ambiguous. Germline V lookup: CDR1 LGHDT, CDR2 YNNKEL (reference sequence). The CDR3 length is 13 residues. V lost 1 base, J lost 6 bases, and 7 bases lay in between. CDR3 protein: CASSQGRAQPQHF. CDR3 coding DNA: TGTGCCAGCAGCCAAGGAAGGGCTCAGCCCCAGCATTTT.